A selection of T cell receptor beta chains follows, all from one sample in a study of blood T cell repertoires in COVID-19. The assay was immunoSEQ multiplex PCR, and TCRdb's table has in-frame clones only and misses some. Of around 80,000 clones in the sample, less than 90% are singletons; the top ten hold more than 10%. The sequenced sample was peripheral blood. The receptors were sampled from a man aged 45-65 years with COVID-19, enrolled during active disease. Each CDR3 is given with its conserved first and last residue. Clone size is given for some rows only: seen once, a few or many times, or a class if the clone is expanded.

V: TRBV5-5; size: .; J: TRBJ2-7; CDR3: CASSMTGRGSYEQYF
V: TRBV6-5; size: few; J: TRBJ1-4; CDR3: CASSNRDKNEKLFF
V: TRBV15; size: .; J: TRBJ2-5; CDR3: CATSRGDRVKTQYF
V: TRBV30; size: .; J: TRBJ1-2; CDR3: CAWSVSRNYGYTF
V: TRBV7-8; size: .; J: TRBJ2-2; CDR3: CASSLVFSGLGGELFF
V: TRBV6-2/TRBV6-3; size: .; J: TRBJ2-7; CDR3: CASSNYRDRGTYEQYF
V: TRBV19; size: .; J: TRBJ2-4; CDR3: CASSTRQGIQYF
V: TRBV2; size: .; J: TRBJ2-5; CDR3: CASKDLVGAGGRETQYF
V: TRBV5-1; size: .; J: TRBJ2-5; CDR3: CASSLATGTSGRWDQETQYF
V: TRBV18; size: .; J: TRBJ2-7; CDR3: CASSRGTGYEQYF
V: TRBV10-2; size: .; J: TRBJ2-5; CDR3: CASSVLAGVGETQYF
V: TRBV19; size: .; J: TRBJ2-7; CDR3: CASSTGRGWTEQYF
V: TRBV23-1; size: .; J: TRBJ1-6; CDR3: CASEASSYNSPLHF
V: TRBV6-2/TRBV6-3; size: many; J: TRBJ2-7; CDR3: CASSYDLPEQYF
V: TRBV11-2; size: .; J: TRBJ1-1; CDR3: CASSLDTRDTEAFF
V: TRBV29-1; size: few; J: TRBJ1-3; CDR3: CSVEGGGGNTIYF
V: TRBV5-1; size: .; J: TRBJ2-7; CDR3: CASSLGGTAIEQYF
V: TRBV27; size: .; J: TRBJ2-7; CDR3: CASSLSTRNYEQYF
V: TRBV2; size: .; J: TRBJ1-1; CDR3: CASSETDLNTEAFF
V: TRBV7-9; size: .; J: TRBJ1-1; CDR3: CASGTVNTEAFF
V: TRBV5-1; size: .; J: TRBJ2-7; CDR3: CASSLKGGAVAYEQYF
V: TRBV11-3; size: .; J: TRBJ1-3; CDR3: CASSRSPTGNTIYF
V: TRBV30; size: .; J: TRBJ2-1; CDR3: CAWSGGEQFF
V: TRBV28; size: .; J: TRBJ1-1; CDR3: CASIPERGFNTEAFF
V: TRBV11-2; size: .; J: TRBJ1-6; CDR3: CASKLGGTGNSPLHF
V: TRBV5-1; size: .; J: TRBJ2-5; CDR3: CASSLASKETQYF
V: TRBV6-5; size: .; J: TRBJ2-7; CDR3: CASIRLAGPYEQYF
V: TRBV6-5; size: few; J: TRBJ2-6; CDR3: CASTQGVSGANVLTF
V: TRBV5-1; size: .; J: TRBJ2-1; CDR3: CASSFLAGGDNEQFF
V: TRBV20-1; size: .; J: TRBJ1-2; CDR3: CSGQGSYGYTF
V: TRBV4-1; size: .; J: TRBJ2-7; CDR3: CASSQDVSLGDRLSYEQYF
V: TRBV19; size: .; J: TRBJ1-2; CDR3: CASSPPGRAGYGYTF
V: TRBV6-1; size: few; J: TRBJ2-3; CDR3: CASSEVVEGGGHTDTQYF
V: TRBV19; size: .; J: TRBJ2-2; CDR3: CASKGTSGKGGELFF
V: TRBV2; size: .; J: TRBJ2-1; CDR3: CASSATGRESHLYNEQFF
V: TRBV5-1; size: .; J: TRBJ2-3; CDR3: CASSPQGDTQYF
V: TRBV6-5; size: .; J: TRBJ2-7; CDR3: CASRIGTVYEQYF
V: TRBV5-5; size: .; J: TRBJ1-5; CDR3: CASSDKDSEYQPQHF
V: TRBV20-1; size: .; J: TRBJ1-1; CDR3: CSALGESEAFF
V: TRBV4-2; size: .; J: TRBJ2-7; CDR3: CASSGEEGPTYYEQYF
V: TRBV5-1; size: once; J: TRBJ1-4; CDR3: CASSPKTGGANEKLFF
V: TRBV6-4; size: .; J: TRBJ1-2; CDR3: CASSPSEKAAGYGYTF
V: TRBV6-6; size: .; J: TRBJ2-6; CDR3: CASSPFPGGRFSGANVLTF
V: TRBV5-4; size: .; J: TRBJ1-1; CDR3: CASSHGRDTEAFF
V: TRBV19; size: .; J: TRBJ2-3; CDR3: CASTSGTSGTDTQYF
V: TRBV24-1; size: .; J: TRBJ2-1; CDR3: CATSDFNPASGTYNEQFF
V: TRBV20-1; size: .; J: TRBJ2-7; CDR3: CSASIPGQGSHEQYF
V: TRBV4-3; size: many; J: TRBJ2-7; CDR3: CASSQDRQGYEQYF
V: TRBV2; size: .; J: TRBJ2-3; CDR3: CASGNTAQYF
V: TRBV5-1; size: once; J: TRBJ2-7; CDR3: CASSSGTGSGEQYF
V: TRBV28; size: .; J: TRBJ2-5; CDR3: CASRATGEETQYF
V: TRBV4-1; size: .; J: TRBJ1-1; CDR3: CASSQGQGAKTEAFF
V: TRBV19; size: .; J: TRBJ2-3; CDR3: CASRQGARVPDTQYF
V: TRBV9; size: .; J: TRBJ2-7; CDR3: CASSSNDRVYEQYF
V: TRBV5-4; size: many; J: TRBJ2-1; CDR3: CASSPGQGALKEQFF
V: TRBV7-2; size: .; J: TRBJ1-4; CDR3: CASSPRDRIATNEKLFF